The present T cell receptor (beta chain) was sequenced within a study of shared clonotypes between healthy human individuals. Here immunoSEQ multiplex PCR was the method, and the copy in TCRdb shows in-frame clones only, minus some. The sample comprises some 2,100,000 clones, approximately 94% of which are singletons, and roughly 0.13% rests with the top ten. Regarding this clone: This sample includes further DNA sequences coding for the same CDR3.

Trimming removed 4 bases from V and 4 bases from J; junction bases left unmatched: 2. This CDR3 has 13 amino acids. Germline V gene sequence: CDR1 GTSNPN, CDR2 SVGIG (reference sequence). Sequencing input: naive CD4+ T cells sorted from blood. Subset indicated: CD45RA+ positively selected. V and J are TRBV30 and TRBJ2-1, with 9 nucleotides matching TRBD2. The receptor was derived from a man between 18 and 35 years old in good health. CDR3 amino acids: CAWTSGVYNEQFF. DNA of the CDR3: TGTGCCTGGACTAGCGGGGTGTACAATGAGCAGTTCTTC.